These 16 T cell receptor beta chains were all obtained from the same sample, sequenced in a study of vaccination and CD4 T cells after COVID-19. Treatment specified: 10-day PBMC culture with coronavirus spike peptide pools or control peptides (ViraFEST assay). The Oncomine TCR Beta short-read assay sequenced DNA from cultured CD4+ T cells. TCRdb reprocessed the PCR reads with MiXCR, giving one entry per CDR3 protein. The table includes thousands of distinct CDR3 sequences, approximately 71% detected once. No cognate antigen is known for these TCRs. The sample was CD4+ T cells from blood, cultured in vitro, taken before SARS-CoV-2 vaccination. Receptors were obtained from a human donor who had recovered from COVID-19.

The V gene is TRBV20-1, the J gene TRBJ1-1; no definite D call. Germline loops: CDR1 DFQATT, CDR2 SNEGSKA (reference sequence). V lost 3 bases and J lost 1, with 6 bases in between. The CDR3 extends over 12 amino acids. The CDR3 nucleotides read TGCAGTGCTAGGGTCGGGAACACTGAAGCTTTCTTT. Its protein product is CSARVGNTEAFF.

The CDR3 is CASSLQTGRNSPLHF. DNA of the CDR3: TGTGCCAGCAGCTTACAAACAGGGCGGAATTCACCCCTCCACTTT. V gene TRBV7-2 combines with J gene TRBJ1-6; maybe TRBD1 (6 bases). Trimming took off 2 bases at V and 7 bases at J, with 12 bases between the two ends. Germline loops: CDR1 SGHTA, CDR2 FQGNSA. This CDR3 contains 15 residues.

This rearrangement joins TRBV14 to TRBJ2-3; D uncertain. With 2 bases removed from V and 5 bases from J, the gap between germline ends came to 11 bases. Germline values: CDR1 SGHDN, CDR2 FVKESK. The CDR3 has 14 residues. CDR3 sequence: CASSQRRLGDTQYF. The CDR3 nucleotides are TGTGCCAGCAGCCAAAGGAGACTTGGAGATACGCAGTATTTT.

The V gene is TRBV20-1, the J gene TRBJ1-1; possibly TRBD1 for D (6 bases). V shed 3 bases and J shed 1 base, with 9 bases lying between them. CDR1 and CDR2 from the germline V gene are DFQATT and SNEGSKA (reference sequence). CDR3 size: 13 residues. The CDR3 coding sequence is TGCAGTGCTAGGGGGGCCGGGAACACTGAAGCTTTCTTT. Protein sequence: CSARGAGNTEAFF.

CDR3 DNA sequence: TGTGCCAGCAGCCCCGGCGGACAGTTACAAGAGACCCAGTACTTC. This gives the protein CASSPGGQLQETQYF. The rearrangement links TRBV7-3 to TRBJ2-5, with D perhaps TRBD1 (6 bases). Per the germline V gene, CDR1 is SGHTA and CDR2 is FQGTGA. CDR3 length: 15 amino acids. Trimming pared 5 bases from V and 2 bases from J, leaving 15 bases between.

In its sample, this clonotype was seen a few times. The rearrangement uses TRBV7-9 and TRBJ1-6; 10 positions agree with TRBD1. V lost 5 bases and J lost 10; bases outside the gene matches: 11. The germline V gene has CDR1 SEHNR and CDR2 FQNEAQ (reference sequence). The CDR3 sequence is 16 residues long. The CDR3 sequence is CASSASGTGVRSPLHF. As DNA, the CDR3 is TGTGCCAGCAGCGCATCCGGGACAGGGGTTCGGTCACCCCTCCACTTT. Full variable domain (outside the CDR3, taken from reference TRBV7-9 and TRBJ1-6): DTGVSQNPRHKITKRGQNVTFRCDPISEHNRLYWYRQTLGQGPEFLTYFQNEAQLEKSRLLSDRFSAERPKGSFSTLEIQRTEQGDSAMYLCASSASGTGVRSPLHFGNGTRLTVT.

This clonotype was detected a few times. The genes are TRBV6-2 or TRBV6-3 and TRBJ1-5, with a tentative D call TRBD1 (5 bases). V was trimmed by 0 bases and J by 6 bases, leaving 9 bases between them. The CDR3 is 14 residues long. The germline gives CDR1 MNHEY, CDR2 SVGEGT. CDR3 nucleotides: TGTGCCAGCAGTTACTCGACAGACACTCAGCCCCAGCATTTT. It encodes CASSYSTDTQPQHF.

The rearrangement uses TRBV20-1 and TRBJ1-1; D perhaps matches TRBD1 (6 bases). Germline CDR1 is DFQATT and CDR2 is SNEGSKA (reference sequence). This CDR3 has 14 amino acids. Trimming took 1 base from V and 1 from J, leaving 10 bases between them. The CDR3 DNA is TGCAGTGCTAGAGGTGACAGGACGAACACTGAAGCTTTCTTT. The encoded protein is CSARGDRTNTEAFF.

CDR3 region: CASSGQVGDTQYF. The CDR3, as DNA: TGTGCCAGCAGTGGCCAGGTTGGGGATACGCAGTATTTT. This chain links TRBV2 with TRBJ2-3; D uncertain. Between the trimmed V and J ends, which lost 4 bases and 6 bases, there was a span of 11 bases. The CDR3 loop spans 13 amino acids. CDR1 and CDR2 (germline): SNHLY, FYNNEI.

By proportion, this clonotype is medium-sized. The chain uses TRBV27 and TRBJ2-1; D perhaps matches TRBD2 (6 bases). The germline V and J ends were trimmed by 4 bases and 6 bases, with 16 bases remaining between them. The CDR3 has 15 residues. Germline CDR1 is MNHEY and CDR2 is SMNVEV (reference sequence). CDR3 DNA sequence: TGTGCCAGCAGTTCCCGGTTGGGTAGCGGCAATGAGCAGTTCTTC. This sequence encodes CASSSRLGSGNEQFF.

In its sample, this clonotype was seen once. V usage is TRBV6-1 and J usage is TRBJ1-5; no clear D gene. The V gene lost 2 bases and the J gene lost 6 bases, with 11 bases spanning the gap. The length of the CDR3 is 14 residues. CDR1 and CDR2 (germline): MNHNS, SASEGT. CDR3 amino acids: CASSEHPWGQPQHF. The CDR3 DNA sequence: TGTGCCAGCAGTGAACATCCATGGGGTCAGCCCCAGCATTTT.

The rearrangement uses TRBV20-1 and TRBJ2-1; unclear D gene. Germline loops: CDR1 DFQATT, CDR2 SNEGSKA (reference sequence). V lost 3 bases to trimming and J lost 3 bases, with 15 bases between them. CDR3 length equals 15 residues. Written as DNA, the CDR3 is TGCAGTGCTAGCCGGGCAGGTACGCTCTACAATGAGCAGTTCTTC. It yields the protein CSASRAGTLYNEQFF.

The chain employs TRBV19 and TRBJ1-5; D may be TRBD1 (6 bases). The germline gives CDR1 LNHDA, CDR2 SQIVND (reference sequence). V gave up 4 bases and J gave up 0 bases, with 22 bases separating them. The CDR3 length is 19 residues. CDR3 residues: CASSRSRDIGLGSNQPQHF. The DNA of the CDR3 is TGTGCCAGTAGTAGGAGCCGGGACATAGGTTTGGGTAGCAATCAGCCCCAGCATTTT.

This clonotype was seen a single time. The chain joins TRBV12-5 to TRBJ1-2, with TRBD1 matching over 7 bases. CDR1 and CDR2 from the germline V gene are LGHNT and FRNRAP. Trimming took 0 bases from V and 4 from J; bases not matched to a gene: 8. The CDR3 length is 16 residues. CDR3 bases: TGTGCTAGTGGTTTGGTGACAGGGTTGGTGGTCTATGGCTACACCTTC. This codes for CASGLVTGLVVYGYTF.

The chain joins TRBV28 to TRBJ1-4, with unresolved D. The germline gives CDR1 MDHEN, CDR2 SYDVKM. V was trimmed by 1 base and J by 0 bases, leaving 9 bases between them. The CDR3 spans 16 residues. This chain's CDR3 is CASSLSPRSTNEKLFF. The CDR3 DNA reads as TGTGCCAGCAGTTTATCTCCGCGATCAACTAATGAAAAACTGTTTTTT.

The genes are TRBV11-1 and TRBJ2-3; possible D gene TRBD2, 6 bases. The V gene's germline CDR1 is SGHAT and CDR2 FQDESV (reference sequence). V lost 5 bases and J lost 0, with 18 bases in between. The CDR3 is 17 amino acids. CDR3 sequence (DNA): TGTGCCAGCAGCGGCCGGTGGGGCGGGAACAGCACAGATACGCAGTATTTT. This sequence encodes CASSGRWGGNSTDTQYF.